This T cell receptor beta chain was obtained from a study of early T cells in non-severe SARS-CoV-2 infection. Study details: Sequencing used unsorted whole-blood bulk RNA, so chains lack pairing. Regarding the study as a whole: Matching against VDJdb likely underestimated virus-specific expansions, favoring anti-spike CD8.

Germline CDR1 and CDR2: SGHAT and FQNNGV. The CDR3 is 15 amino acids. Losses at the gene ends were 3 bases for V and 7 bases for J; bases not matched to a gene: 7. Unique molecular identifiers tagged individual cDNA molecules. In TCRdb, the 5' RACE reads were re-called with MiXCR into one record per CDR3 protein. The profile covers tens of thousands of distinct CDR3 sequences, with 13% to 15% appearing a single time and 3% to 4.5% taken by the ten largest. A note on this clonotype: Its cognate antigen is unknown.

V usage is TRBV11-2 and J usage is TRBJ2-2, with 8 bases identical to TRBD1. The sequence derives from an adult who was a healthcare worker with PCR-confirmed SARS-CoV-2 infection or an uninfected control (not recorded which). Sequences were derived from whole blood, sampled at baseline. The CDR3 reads CASSFRQGAGGELFF. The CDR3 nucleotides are TGTGCCAGCAGCTTCCGGCAGGGGGCCGGCGGGGAGCTGTTTTTT.